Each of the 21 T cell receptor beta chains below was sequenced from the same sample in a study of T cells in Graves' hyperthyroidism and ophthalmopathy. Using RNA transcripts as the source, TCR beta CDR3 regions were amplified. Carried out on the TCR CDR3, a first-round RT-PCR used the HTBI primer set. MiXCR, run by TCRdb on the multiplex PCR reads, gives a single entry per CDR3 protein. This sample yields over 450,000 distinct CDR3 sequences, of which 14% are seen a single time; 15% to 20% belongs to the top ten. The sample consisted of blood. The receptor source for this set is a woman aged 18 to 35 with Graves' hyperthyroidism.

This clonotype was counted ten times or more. DNA for the CDR3: TGTGCCAGCAGCAAGAGGTACCAAGAGACCCAGTACTTC. The encoded protein is CASSKRYQETQYF. The chain carries TRBV5-8 and TRBJ2-5, with D hard to call. V was trimmed by 4 bases and J by 0 bases, leaving 7 bases between them. The germline CDR1 and CDR2 sequences are SGHTS and YDEGEE. This CDR3 spans 13 amino acids.

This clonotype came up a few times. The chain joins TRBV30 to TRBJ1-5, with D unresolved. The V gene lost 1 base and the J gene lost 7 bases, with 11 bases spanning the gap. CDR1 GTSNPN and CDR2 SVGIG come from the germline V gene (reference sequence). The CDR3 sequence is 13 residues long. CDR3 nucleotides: TGTGCCTGGAGTGCGGGGTTAGAGCAGCCCCAGCATTTT. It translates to CAWSAGLEQPQHF.

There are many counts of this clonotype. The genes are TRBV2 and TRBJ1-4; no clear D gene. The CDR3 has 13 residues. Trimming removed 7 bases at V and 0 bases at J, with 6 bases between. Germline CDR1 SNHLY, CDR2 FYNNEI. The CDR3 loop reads CASILATNEKLFF. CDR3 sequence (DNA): TGTGCCAGCATTCTGGCAACTAATGAAAAACTGTTTTTT.

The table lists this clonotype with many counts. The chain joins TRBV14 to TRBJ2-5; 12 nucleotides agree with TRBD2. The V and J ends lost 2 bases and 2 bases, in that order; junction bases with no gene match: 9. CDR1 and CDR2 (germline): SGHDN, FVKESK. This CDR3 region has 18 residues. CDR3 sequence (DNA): TGTGCCAGCAGCCAAACACCCGGGACTAGCGGGCCGCAAGAGACCCAGTACTTC. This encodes CASSQTPGTSGPQETQYF.

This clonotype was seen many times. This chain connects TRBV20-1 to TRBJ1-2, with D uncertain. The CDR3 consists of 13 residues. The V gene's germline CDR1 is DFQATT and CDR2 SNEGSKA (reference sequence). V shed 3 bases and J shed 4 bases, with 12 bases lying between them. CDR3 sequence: CSASLRVGYGYTF. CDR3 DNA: TGCAGTGCTAGCCTTAGGGTGGGCTATGGCTACACCTTC.

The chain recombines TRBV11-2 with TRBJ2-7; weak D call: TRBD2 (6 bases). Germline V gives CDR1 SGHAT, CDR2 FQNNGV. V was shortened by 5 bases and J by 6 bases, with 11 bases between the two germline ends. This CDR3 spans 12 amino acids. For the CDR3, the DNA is TGTGCCAGCAGCCGCGCCGGGGGCGAGCAGTACGTC. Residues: CASSRAGGEQYV.

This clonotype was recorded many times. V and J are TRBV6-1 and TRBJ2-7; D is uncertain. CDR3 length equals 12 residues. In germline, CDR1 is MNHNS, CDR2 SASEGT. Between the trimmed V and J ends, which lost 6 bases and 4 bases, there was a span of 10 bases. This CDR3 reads CASRDRRYEQYF. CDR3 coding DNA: TGTGCCAGCAGGGATAGAAGATACGAGCAGTACTTC.

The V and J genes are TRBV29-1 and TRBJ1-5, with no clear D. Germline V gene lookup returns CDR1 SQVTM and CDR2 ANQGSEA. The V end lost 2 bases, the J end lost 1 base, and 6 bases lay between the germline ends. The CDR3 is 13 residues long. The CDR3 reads CSVEYGSNQPQHF. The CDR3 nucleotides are TGCAGCGTTGAATATGGAAGCAATCAGCCCCAGCATTTT.

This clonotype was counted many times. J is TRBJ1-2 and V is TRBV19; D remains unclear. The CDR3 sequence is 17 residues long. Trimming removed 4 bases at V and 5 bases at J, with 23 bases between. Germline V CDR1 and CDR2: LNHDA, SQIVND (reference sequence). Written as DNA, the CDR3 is TGTGCCAGTAGTACTACGGTGCAGGCGTTTTGGAGTTATGGCTACACCTTC. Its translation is CASSTTVQAFWSYGYTF.

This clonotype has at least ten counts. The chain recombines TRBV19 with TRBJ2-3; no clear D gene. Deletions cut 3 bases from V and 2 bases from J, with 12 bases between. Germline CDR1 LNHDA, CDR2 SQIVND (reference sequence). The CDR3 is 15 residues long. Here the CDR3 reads CASSISPYPTDTQYF. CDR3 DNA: TGTGCCAGTAGTATCTCGCCGTATCCCACAGATACGCAGTATTTT.

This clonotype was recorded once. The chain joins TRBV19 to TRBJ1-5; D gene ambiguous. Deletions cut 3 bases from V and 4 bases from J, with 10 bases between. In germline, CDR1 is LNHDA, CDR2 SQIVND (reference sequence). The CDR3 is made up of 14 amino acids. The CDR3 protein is CASSMKGFNQPQHF. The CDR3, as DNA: TGTGCCAGTAGTATGAAAGGCTTTAATCAGCCCCAGCATTTT.

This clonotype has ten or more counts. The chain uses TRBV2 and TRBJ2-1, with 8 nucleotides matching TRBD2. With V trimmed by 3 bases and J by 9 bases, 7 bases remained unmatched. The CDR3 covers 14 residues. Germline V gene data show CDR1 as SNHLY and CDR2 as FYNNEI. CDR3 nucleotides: TGTGCCAGCAGTGATGGGCTAGCGGGTGGTGAGCAGTTCTTC. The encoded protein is CASSDGLAGGEQFF.

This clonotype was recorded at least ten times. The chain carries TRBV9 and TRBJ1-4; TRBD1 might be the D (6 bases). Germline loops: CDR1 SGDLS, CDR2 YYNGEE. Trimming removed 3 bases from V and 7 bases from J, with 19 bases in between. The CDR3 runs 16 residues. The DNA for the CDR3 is TGTGCCAGCAGCGGGGCCCTTTTGGGGGCCGGTGAAAAACTGTTTTTT. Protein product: CASSGALLGAGEKLFF.

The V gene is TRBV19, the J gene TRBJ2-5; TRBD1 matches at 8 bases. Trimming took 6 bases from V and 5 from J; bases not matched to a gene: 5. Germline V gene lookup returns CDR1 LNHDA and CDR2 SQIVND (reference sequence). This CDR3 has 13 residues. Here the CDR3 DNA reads TGTGCCAGTAGCACTGGGGACAGGGAGACCCAGTACTTC. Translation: CASSTGDRETQYF.

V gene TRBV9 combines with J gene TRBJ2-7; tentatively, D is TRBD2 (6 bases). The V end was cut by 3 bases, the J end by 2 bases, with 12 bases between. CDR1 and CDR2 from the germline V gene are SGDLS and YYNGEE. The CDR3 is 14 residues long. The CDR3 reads CASSEERAPYEQYF. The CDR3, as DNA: TGTGCCAGCAGCGAGGAGCGGGCCCCCTACGAGCAGTACTTC.

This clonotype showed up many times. The CDR3 loop is CASSESGGPRGNIQYF. CDR3 coding DNA: TGTGCCAGCAGTGAGTCGGGAGGCCCTAGGGGAAACATTCAGTACTTC. The V and J genes are TRBV2 and TRBJ2-4; 7 bases line up with TRBD2. This CDR3 is built from 16 residues. Germline trimming cut 3 bases from V and 6 bases from J; bases unmatched to any gene: 11. Per germline, CDR1 SNHLY and CDR2 FYNNEI.

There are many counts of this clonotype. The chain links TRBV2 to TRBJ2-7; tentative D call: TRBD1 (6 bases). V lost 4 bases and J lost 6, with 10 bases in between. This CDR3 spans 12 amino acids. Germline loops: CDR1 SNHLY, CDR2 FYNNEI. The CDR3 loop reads CASSVDRIEQYV. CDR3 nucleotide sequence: TGTGCCAGCAGTGTTGACAGGATCGAGCAGTACGTC.

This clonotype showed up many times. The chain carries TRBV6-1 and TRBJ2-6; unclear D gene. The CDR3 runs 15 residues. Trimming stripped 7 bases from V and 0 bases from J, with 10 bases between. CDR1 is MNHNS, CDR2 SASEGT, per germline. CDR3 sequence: CASTRAISGANVLTF. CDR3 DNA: TGTGCCAGCACACGGGCCATCTCTGGGGCCAACGTCCTGACTTTC.

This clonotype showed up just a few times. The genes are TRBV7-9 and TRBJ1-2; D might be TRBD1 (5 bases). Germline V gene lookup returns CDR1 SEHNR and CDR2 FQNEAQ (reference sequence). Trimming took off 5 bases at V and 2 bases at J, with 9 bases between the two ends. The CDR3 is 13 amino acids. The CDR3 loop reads CASSETENYGYTF. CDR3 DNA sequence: TGTGCCAGCAGCGAGACAGAGAACTATGGCTACACCTTC.

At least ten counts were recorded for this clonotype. CDR3 protein: CASSHPVSSGANVLTF. The CDR3, as DNA: TGCGCCAGCAGCCACCCTGTAAGCTCTGGGGCCAACGTCCTGACTTTC. The V gene is TRBV4-1, the J gene TRBJ2-6; no firm D call. V gave up 3 bases and J gave up 0 bases, with 9 bases separating them. The CDR3 is made up of 16 amino acids. Germline CDR1 reads MGHRA; CDR2 reads YSYEKL.

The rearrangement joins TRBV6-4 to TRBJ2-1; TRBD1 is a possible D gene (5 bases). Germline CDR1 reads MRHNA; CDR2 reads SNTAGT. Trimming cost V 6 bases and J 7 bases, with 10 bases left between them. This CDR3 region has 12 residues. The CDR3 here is CASSDSVNEQFF. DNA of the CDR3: TGTGCCAGCAGCGACAGTGTGAATGAGCAGTTCTTC.